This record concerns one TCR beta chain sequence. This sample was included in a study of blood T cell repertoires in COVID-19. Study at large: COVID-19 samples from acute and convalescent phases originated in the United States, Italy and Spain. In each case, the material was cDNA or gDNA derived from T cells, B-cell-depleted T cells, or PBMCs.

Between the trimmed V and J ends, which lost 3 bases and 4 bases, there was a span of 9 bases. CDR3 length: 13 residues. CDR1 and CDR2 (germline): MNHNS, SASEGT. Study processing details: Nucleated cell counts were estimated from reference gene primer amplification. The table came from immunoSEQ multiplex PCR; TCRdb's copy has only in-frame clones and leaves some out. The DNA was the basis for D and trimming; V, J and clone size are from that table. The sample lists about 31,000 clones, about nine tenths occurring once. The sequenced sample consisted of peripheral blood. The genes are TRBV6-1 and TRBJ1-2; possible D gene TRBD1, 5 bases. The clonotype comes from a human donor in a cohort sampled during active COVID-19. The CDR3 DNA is TGTGCCAGCAGTGAGCAGGGTGCCTATGGCTACACCTTC. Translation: CASSEQGAYGYTF.